Included here is one TCR beta chain sequence, with context. What it binds is not known. The entry originates in a study of radiotherapy plus CTLA-4 blockade in lung cancer. The CDR3 runs 13 residues. Trimming removed 1 base from V and 6 bases from J, with 11 bases in between. CDR1 and CDR2 (germline): SGDLS, YYNGEE. Profiling relied on immunoSEQ multiplex PCR, and the TCRdb table lists in-frame clones only, not all of them. The table records around 80,000 clones, under 90% of them present only once. Study results and caveats: Tumor-origin TCR clones grew in blood after radiotherapy plus ipilimumab.

The genes are TRBV9 and TRBJ2-7; no reliable D call. This sequence was found in a human donor with non-small cell lung cancer who had stable disease on radiotherapy plus ipilimumab. The sample here was peripheral blood, taken from a patient treated with radiotherapy plus ipilimumab. The CDR3 nucleotides are TGTGCCAGCAGCGTAAGATTGGGATCCGAGCAGTACTTC. Its protein is CASSVRLGSEQYF.